A single sample gave rise to the 15 T cell receptor beta chains below, sequenced in a study of cytomegalovirus exposure and HLA in healthy donors (TCRdb year 2017). The library was built by means of the immunoSEQ multiplex PCR assay. The multiplex PCR relied on a mix of 60 forward primers for TCR Vbeta segments and 13 reverse primers for TCR Jbeta segments. TCRdb's version of the immuneACCESS table is confined to in-frame rearrangements and falls short of the full clone set. An unresolved V gene accounts for under half of the shortfall where checked; the remainder is of unknown origin. This sample's table contains approximately 71,000 clones. The top ten constitute under 4% of the sample. The sample was PBMCs. These receptors came from a female donor in good health and CMV-seropositive.

The chain joins TRBV27 to TRBJ1-3; weak D call: TRBD1 (5 bases). There are 14 residues in the CDR3. With 3 bases removed from V and 3 bases from J, the gap between germline ends came to 9 bases. The germline V gene has CDR1 MNHEY and CDR2 SMNVEV (reference sequence). CDR3 in DNA: TGTGCCAGCAGTTTCAGGGCAAGTGGAAACACCATATATTTT. Its translation is CASSFRASGNTIYF.

The J gene is TRBJ1-5, the V gene TRBV7-8; D may be TRBD1 (6 bases). There are 15 residues in the CDR3. Germline assignment: CDR1 SGHVS and CDR2 FQNEAQ. V shed 2 bases and J shed 1 base, with 9 bases lying between them. In DNA form, the CDR3 reads TGTGCCAGCAGCTTACACAGGGTAAGCAATCAGCCCCAGCATTTT. The encoded protein is CASSLHRVSNQPQHF.

The gene calls are TRBV18 and TRBJ2-5; no clear D. The germline gives CDR1 KGHSH, CDR2 LQKENI. The CDR3 sequence is 18 residues long. V lost 1 base and J 0 bases, leaving 18 bases between the germline ends. CDR3 region: CASSPRVRGASYQETQYF. CDR3 bases: TGTGCCAGCTCACCACGTGTGCGAGGTGCCTCGTACCAAGAGACCCAGTACTTC.

The chain carries TRBV5-1 and TRBJ2-1; a weak D match, TRBD2 (7 bases). CDR1 is SGHRS, CDR2 YFSETQ, per germline. The V gene lost 0 bases and the J gene lost 5 bases, with 15 bases spanning the gap. This CDR3 is built from 16 residues. Written as DNA, the CDR3 is TGCGCCAGCAGCTTGGCCGGGGAGGGGGTCGACAATGAGCAGTTCTTC. Protein sequence: CASSLAGEGVDNEQFF.

The genes are TRBV19 and TRBJ2-1; weak D call: TRBD1 (6 bases). The germline CDR1 and CDR2 sequences are LNHDA and SQIVND (reference sequence). V shed 1 base and J shed 5 bases, with 21 bases lying between them. There are 18 residues in the CDR3. CDR3 sequence (DNA): TGTGCCAGTAGTATAGTCTATAGAGGGGGTAGAGGGGACAATGAGCAGTTCTTC. This encodes CASSIVYRGGRGDNEQFF.

The V and J genes are TRBV5-1 and TRBJ2-7; 9 positions agree with TRBD2. Germline assignment: CDR1 SGHRS and CDR2 YFSETQ. Trimming took 4 bases from V and 6 from J; bases not matched to a gene: 2. This CDR3 is built from 12 residues. The CDR3 region is CASSPTSGEQYF. The CDR3 DNA reads TGCGCCAGCAGCCCGACTAGCGGCGAGCAGTACTTC. The full variable domain, with the rest looked up from reference TRBV5-1 and TRBJ2-7, is KAGVTQTPRYLIKTRGQQVTLSCSPISGHRSVSWYQQTPGQGLQFLFEYFSETQRNKGNFPGRFSGRQFSNSRSEMNVSTLELGDSALYLCASSPTSGEQYFGPGTRLTVT.

The chain is built from TRBV13 and TRBJ1-4, with 9 nucleotides matching TRBD1. The CDR3 is 16 amino acids. Per germline, CDR1 PRHDT and CDR2 FYEKMQ (reference sequence). Trimming cost V 5 bases and J 8 bases; bases outside gene matches: 12. The CDR3 coding sequence is TGTGCCAGCAGCCGATCCCGGGACAGGGTTCGGGAAAAACTGTTTTTT. Its translation is CASSRSRDRVREKLFF.

The chain links TRBV11-1 to TRBJ2-7, with D maybe TRBD1 (6 bases). The length of the CDR3 is 15 residues. The germline gives CDR1 SGHAT, CDR2 FQDESV (reference sequence). V lost 4 bases, J lost 0 bases, and 13 bases lay in between. The chain's CDR3 is CASSYRDIPSYEQYF. CDR3 DNA: TGTGCCAGCAGCTACCGGGACATACCCTCCTACGAGCAGTACTTC.

The chain joins TRBV4-1 to TRBJ2-7; 15 bases map to TRBD2. Germline values: CDR1 MGHRA, CDR2 YSYEKL. The J segment lost 5 bases and the V segment lost 0 bases, leaving 5 bases of the junction unmatched. The CDR3 is 17 residues long. CDR3 DNA sequence: TGCGCCAGCAGCCAAGAGGGGGGACTAGCGGGGGGCCACGAGCAGTACTTC. Protein: CASSQEGGLAGGHEQYF.

V usage is TRBV28 and J usage is TRBJ2-7, with 8 bases lining up with TRBD1. J lost 4 bases, V lost 8 bases, and 7 bases had no gene match. Germline V gene lookup returns CDR1 MDHEN and CDR2 SYDVKM. The CDR3 length is 13 residues. CDR3 sequence (DNA): TGTGCCAGCTGCCCCGGACAGGGATACGAGCAGTACTTC. Its protein product is CASCPGQGYEQYF.

The J gene is TRBJ1-2, the V gene TRBV7-9; perhaps TRBD1 as D (5 bases). The V gene lost 5 bases and the J gene lost 7 bases, with 17 bases spanning the gap. Germline V gene lookup returns CDR1 SEHNR and CDR2 FQNEAQ (reference sequence). The CDR3 totals 14 residues. This CDR3 reads CASSLGEGWAGYTF. The CDR3 bases are TGTGCCAGCAGCCTAGGGGAGGGATGGGCTGGCTACACCTTC.

This chain connects TRBV19 to TRBJ2-5; D is possibly TRBD1 (7 bases). The germline V gene encodes CDR1 LNHDA and CDR2 SQIVND (reference sequence). There are 15 residues in the CDR3. V was clipped by 0 bases and J by 4 bases, with 12 bases between them. The CDR3 region has the DNA TGTGCCAGTAGTATAGAGAACAGGGGAGGAGAGACCCAGTACTTC. It is translated as CASSIENRGGETQYF. Full variable domain (remainder filled in from reference TRBV19 and TRBJ2-5): DGGITQSPKYLFRKEGQNVTLSCEQNLNHDAMYWYRQDPGQGLRLIYYSQIVNDFQKGDIAEGYSVSREKKESFPLTVTSAQKNPTAFYLCASSIENRGGETQYFGPGTRLLVL.

The chain's CDR3 is CASSPRRLGQGAYEQYF. CDR3 DNA sequence: TGTGCCAGCAGCCCCCGGCGTTTGGGACAGGGGGCCTACGAGCAGTACTTC. V is TRBV11-1 and J is TRBJ2-7; 11 bases fit TRBD1. Germline assignment: CDR1 SGHAT and CDR2 FQDESV (reference sequence). Trimming took 5 bases from V and 2 from J; bases not matched to a gene: 11. The CDR3 spans 17 residues.

The rearrangement links TRBV5-1 to TRBJ2-7, with D perhaps TRBD2 (6 bases). This CDR3 has 17 residues. Trimming removed 4 bases from V and 2 bases from J, with 22 bases in between. CDR1 is SGHRS and CDR2 is YFSETQ in the germline V gene. CDR3 in amino acids: CASSHGRDFRSAYEQYF. For the CDR3, the DNA is TGCGCCAGCAGCCATGGCCGGGACTTTCGTAGCGCCTACGAGCAGTACTTC.

This sequence joins TRBV5-1 and TRBJ2-7; 13 bases are a match to TRBD2. The CDR3 sequence is 15 residues long. Germline V lookup: CDR1 SGHRS, CDR2 YFSETQ. J was trimmed by 6 bases and V by 3 bases; bases with no gene match: 6. CDR3 sequence (DNA): TGCGCCAGCAGCTCAGGACTAGCGGGAGTTCTCGAGCAGTACTTC. It yields the protein CASSSGLAGVLEQYF.